The TCR beta chain under discussion was sequenced for a study of beta chain features in type 1 diabetes. Of the isolated RNA, all was reverse transcribed, and so the sequenced material was expressed TCRB transcripts. Sequencing was performed with immunoSEQ multiplex PCR; in TCRdb, only in-frame clones are kept and a portion is missing. The repertoire holds 900,000 or so clones, with 17% as singletons. CDR1 is KGHSH, CDR2 LQKENI, per germline. The V and J ends lost 6 bases and 2 bases respectively, with 10 bases between them. The CDR3 extends over 13 amino acids. This clone has more than one count but fewer than ten. This specimen includes other DNA sequences encoding the same CDR3.

What was sequenced was naive CD4+ T cells from blood. This receptor was identified in a woman aged 18-30 years in good health. The J gene is TRBJ2-5, the V gene TRBV18; the D is unclear. The CDR3, as DNA: TGTGCCAGCTCCCCGTTAAGGCAAGAGACCCAGTACTTC. Translated: CASSPLRQETQYF.